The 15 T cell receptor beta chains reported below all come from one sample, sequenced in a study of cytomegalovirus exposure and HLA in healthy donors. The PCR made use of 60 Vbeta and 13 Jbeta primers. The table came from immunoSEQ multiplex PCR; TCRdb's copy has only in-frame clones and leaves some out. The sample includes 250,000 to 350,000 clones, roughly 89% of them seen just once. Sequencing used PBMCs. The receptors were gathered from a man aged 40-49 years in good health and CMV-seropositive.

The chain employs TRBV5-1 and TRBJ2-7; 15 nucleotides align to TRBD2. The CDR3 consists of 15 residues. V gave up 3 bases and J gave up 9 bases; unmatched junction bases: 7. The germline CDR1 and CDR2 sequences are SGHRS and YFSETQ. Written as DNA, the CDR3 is TGCGCCAGCAGCTCGGGACTAGCGGGAGGTCGTGGGCAGTACTTC. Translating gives CASSSGLAGGRGQYF.

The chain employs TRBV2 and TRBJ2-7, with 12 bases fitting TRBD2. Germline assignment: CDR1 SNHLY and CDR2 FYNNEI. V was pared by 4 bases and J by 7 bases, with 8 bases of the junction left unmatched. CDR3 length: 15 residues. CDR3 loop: CASSVLAGGPGEQYF. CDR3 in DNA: TGTGCCAGCAGTGTGCTAGCGGGAGGGCCGGGGGAGCAGTACTTC.

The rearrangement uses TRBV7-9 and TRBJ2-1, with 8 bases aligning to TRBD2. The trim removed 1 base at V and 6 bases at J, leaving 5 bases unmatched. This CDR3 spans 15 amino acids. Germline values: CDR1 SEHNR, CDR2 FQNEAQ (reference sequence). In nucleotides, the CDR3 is TGTGCCAGCAGCTTAGTGCGGGGGGCGGTCAATGAGCAGTTCTTC. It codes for CASSLVRGAVNEQFF.

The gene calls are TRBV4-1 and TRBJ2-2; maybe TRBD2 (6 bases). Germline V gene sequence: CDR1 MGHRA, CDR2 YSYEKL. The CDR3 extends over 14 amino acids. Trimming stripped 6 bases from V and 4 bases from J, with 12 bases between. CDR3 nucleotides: TGCGCCAGCAGACCCCGGACTACCACCGGGGAGCTGTTTTTT. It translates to CASRPRTTTGELFF.

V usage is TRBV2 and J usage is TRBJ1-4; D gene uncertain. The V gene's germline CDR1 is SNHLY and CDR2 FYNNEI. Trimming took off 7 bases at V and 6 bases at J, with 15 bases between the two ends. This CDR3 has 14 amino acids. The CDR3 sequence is CASTETGGDEKLFF. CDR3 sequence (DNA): TGTGCCAGCACCGAAACCGGAGGAGATGAAAAACTGTTTTTT.

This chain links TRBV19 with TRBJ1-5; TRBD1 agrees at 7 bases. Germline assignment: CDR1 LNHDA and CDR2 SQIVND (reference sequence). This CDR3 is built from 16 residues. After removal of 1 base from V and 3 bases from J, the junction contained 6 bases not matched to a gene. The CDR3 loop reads CASSIAGQLFNQPQHF. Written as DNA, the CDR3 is TGTGCCAGTAGTATAGCGGGACAGCTTTTCAATCAGCCCCAGCATTTT.

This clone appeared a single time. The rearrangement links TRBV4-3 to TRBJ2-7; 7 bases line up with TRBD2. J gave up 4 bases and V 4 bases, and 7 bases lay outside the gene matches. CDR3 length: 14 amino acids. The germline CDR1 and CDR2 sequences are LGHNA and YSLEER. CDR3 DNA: TGCGCCAGCAGCCCTGGGACTACAACTTACGAGCAGTACTTC. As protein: CASSPGTTTYEQYF.

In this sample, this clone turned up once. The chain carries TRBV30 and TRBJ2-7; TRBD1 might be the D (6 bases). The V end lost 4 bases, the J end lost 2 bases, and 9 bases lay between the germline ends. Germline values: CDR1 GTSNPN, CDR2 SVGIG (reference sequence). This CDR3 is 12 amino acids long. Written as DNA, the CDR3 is TGTGCCTGGACAGGGGCTCCCTACGAGCAGTACTTC. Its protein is CAWTGAPYEQYF.

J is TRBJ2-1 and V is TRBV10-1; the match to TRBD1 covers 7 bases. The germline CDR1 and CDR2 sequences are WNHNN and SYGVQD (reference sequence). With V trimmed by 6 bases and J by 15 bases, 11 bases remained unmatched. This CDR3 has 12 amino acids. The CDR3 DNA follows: TGCGCCAGCAGCCAACAGGGGACAGCACTGTTCTTC. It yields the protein CASSQQGTALFF.

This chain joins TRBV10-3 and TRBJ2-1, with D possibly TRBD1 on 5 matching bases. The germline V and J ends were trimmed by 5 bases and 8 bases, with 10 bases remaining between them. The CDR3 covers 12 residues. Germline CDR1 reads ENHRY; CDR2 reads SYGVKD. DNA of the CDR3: TGTGCCATCAGTAGGGGTCAAGATGAGCAGTTCTTC. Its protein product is CAISRGQDEQFF.

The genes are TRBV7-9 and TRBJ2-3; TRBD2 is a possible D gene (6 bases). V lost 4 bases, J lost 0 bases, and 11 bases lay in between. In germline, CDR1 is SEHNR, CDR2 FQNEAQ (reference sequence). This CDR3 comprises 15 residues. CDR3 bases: TGTGCCAGCAGCTCGAGGGACTCAAGCACAGATACGCAGTATTTT. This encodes CASSSRDSSTDTQYF.

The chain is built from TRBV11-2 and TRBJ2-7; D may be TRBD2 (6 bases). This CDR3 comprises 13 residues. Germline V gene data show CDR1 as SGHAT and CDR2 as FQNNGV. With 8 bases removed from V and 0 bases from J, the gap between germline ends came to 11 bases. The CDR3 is CASAREISYEQYF. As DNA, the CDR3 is TGTGCCAGCGCCCGGGAGATCTCCTACGAGCAGTACTTC.

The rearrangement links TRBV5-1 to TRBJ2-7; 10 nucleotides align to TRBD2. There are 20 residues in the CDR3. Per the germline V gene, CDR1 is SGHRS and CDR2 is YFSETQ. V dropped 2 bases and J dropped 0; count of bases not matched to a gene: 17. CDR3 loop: CASSFVLGGELAGVSYEQYF. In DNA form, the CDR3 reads TGCGCCAGCAGCTTTGTGTTAGGGGGCGAGCTAGCGGGAGTCTCCTACGAGCAGTACTTC.

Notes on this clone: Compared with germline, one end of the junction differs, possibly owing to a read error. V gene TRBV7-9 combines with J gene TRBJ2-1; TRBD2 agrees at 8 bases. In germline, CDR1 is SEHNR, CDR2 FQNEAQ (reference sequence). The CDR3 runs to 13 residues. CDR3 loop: CSSRAGGQDEQFF. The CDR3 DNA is TGTTCCAGCAGGGCGGGAGGCCAAGATGAGCAGTTCTTC.

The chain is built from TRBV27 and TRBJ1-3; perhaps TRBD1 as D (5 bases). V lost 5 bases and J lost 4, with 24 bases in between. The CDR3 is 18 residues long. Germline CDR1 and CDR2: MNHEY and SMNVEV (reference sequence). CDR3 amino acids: CASSPIWGGVFLGNTIYF. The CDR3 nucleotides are TGTGCCAGCAGTCCTATATGGGGCGGGGTTTTTCTGGGAAACACCATATATTTT.